This T cell receptor beta chain was retrieved from a study of blood T cell repertoires in COVID-19 (dated by TCRdb to the early 2020s). Background on the whole study: Collaborator samples came from the United States, Italy and Spain and covered acute and convalescent phases of COVID-19. The sample metadata nearly always contained a de-identified subject ID, COVID-19 status, age in years and sex. Where HLA class I and class II types were available, the types were taken from metadata supplied by the sample provider, not from assay-based typing. The samples were drawn from the first 160 participants of the ongoing ImmuneRACE study and from more than 1,000 subjects provided by 6 global collaborators. The material from the prospective study consisted of cDNA or gDNA derived from T cells, B-cell-depleted T cells, or PBMCs. The repertoires were released in a freely available public database meant as a resource for research on the immune response to SARS-CoV-2. The dataset comprised deeply sampled blood TCRbeta repertoires from subjects exposed to, actively infected with, or recovered from COVID-19. Broader findings and caveats from the paper: How much clinical and demographic metadata was included differed by source and by participant, and the metadata was provided uncurated.

The CDR3 spans 17 residues, from the cysteine through the phenylalanine. The sequence is cut down to CDR3 DNA, 51 bases in frame from base 1. The germline V gene provides CDR1 SGDLS and CDR2 YYNGEE. The germline V and J ends show losses of 4 bases and 4 bases respectively, and no gene match explains 15 bases of the junction. The immunoSEQ Assay, a bias-controlled multiplex PCR, was used to amplify TCRbeta CDR3 regions from genomic DNA. As for how the authors treated the data: The number of nucleated cells in each sample was estimated from the amplification of reference gene primers within the assay. Sequence reads were collapsed and filtered to measure the absolute abundance of every unique TCRbeta CDR3 rearrangement. Productive Simpson clonality was computed per sample as the square root of Simpson's diversity index over productive rearrangements. TCRdb retrieved this table from immuneACCESS and kept in-frame rearrangements only. Not all clones are present; in checked studies, unresolved V genes account for under half, and no reason is known for the remainder. Clone size and the V and J calls come from that table; the DNA yielded D and trimming. Recorded for this sample are about 140,000 clones; 84% of them occurred a single time. The top ten constitute under 9.5% of the sample.

For this clone: Its antigen is unknown. No base quality information exists; no much larger clone differs at one position.

Collaborating institutions collected whole blood in K2EDTA tubes following their own protocols. Collaborator samples were shipped for TCRbeta analysis as frozen whole blood, isolated PBMCs, or DNA extracted from either sample type. Here the chain combines TRBV9 and TRBJ2-3; TRBD1 lines up with 7 middle nucleotides. The TCR originated in a woman aged 80 or over in a cohort sampled during active or convalescent COVID-19. The material sequenced was peripheral blood. The CDR3 corresponds to CASSPLRTGREADTQYF. The bases read TGTGCCAGCAGCCCCTTAAGGACAGGACGAGAAGCAGATACGCAGTATTTT.